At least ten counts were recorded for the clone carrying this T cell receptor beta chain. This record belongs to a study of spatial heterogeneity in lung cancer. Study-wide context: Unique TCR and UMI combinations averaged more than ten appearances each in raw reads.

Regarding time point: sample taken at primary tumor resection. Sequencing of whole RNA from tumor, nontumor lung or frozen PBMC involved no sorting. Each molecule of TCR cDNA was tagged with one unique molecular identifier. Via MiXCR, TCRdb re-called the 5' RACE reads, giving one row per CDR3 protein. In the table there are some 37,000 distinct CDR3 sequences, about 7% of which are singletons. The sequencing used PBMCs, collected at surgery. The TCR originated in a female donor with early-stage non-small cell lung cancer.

The CDR3 nucleotides read TGTGCCAGCCGGGACAGGACTATTCAGTACTTC. Protein product: CASRDRTIQYF. The chain is built from TRBV18 and TRBJ2-4; 8 nucleotides agree with TRBD1. Germline CDR1 is KGHSH and CDR2 is LQKENI. The V gene end was trimmed by 8 bases and the J gene end by 10 bases; junction bases not matched to a gene: 4. The CDR3 runs to 11 residues.